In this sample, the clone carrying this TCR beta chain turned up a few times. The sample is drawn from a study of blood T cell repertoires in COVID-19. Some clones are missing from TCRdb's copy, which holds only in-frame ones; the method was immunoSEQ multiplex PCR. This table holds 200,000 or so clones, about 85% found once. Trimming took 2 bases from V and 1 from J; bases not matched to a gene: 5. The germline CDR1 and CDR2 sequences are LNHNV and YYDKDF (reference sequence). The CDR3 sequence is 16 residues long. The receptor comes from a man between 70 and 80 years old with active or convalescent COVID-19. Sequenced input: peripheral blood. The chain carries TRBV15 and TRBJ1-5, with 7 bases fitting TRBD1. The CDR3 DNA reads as TGTGCCACCAGCAGAAGACAGGGAAACAGCAATCAGCCCCAGCATTTT. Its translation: CATSRRQGNSNQPQHF.